These T cell receptor beta chains were read from a single sample in a study of blood T cell repertoires in COVID-19. TCRdb keeps only in-frame clones here, not all; method: immunoSEQ multiplex PCR. The sample lists almost 250,000 clones, approximately 85% occurring once. The sample consisted of peripheral blood. The receptors here all came from an elderly woman with COVID-19, enrolled during active disease. Both conserved end residues are part of each CDR3. The D gene is left open where the match is weak. Where a row states a size, it is once, few, many or the class of an expanded clone; other rows omit it.

CDR3 DNA | CDR3 protein | clone size | V gene | CDR3 length | J gene | D gene
TGTGCCAGCAGTGAAGAGGCGGGAAGGGGCACTGAAGCTTTCTTT | CASSEEAGRGTEAFF | - | TRBV2 | 15 | TRBJ1-1 | -
TGTGCCAGCAGTCTCCGGGACAGGGATGATTCACCCCTCCACTTT | CASSLRDRDDSPLHF | - | TRBV27 | 15 | TRBJ1-6 | TRBD1
TGTGCCAGCAGTTTATGGCAGGGTAGAGAAAAACTGTTTTTT | CASSLWQGREKLFF | - | TRBV28 | 14 | TRBJ1-4 | -
TGTGCCAGCAGCCCCAATACAGGGGGAGGCTACACCTTC | CASSPNTGGGYTF | - | TRBV7-9 | 13 | TRBJ1-2 | TRBD1
TGTGCCAGCAGTTTTAACAGGGGACGCGCTTTCTTT | CASSFNRGRAFF | - | TRBV28 | 12 | TRBJ1-1 | TRBD1
TGTGCCAGTGCTATCAGGGGACCGGCGAACACCGGGGAGCTGTTTTTT | CASAIRGPANTGELFF | - | TRBV19 | 16 | TRBJ2-2 | -
TGTGCCAGCAGCTTAGCGGCGGGGTTAAGCACAGATACGCAGTATTTT | CASSLAAGLSTDTQYF | - | TRBV7-2 | 16 | TRBJ2-3 | -
TGTGCCACCACAGCTTGGGCGTCCGAGCGGGGGGTCTACAATGAGCAGTTCTTC | CATTAWASERGVYNEQFF | once | TRBV7-8 | 18 | TRBJ2-1 | TRBD2
TGTGCCAGCAGTTACCCGAATAGCGGGCCAGATACGCAGTATTTT | CASSYPNSGPDTQYF | - | TRBV6-2/TRBV6-3 | 15 | TRBJ2-3 | TRBD2
TGCGCCAGCAGCCCGGGACAGGGGAATTCACCCCTCCACTTT | CASSPGQGNSPLHF | few | TRBV5-1 | 14 | TRBJ1-6 | TRBD1
TGTGCCAGCACCTCAGGCGGGACAGGGAATGGCTACACCTTC | CASTSGGTGNGYTF | - | TRBV6-5 | 14 | TRBJ1-2 | TRBD1
TGTGCCAGCACTAAGACAGGGAACTATGGCTACACCTTC | CASTKTGNYGYTF | - | TRBV7-9 | 13 | TRBJ1-2 | TRBD1